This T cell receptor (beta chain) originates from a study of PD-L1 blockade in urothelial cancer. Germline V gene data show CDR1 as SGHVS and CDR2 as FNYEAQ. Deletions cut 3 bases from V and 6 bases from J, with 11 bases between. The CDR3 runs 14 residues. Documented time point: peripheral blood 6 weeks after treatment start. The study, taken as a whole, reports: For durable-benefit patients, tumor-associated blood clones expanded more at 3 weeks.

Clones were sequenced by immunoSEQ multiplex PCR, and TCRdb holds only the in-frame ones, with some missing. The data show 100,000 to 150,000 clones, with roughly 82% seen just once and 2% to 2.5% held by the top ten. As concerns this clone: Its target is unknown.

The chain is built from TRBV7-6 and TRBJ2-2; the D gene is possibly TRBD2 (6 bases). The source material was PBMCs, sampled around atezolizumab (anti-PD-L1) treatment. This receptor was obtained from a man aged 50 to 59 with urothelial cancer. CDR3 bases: TGTGCCAGCAGCTTCTTCGGGAGTCCCGGGGAGCTGTTTTTT. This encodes CASSFFGSPGELFF.